The 7 T cell receptor beta chains below were found in one sample sequenced in a study of identifying expanded T cells in peripheral blood. The data were produced by immunoSEQ multiplex PCR, yet TCRdb's version contains in-frame clones alone and is incomplete. The sample lists 50,000 to 65,000 clones, around 81% seen once, with under 20% in the top ten. The material sequenced was blood. These receptors were obtained from a person between 18 and 69 years old in good health.

This clone was recorded once. V and J are TRBV7-6 and TRBJ2-3; D is unclear. The germline gives CDR1 SGHVS, CDR2 FNYEAQ. Trimming removed 5 bases from V and 5 bases from J, with 11 bases in between. There are 13 residues in the CDR3. The CDR3 reads CASSPIGKDTQYF. The CDR3 DNA follows: TGTGCCAGCAGCCCGATTGGTAAAGATACGCAGTATTTT.

The rearrangement joins TRBV5-1 to TRBJ2-3, with 10 positions matching TRBD1. The CDR3 contains 14 residues. The trim removed 7 bases at V and 2 bases at J, leaving 4 bases unmatched. Germline V CDR1 and CDR2: SGHRS, YFSETQ. The CDR3 is CASGQGVITDTQYF. As DNA, the CDR3 is TGCGCCAGCGGACAGGGGGTAATCACAGATACGCAGTATTTT.

This clone was picked up a small number of times. The chain carries TRBV15 and TRBJ2-7, with TRBD1 as a possible D gene (5 bases). V was cut by 1 base and J by 3 bases, with 7 bases left in between. CDR3 length: 13 amino acids. Germline values: CDR1 LNHNV, CDR2 YYDKDF (reference sequence). The CDR3 DNA is TGTGCCACCAGCAGAGGACAGAACTACGAGCAGTACTTC. Protein product: CATSRGQNYEQYF.

This chain joins TRBV1 and TRBJ2-6; the table's D call TRBD2 went unverified against the DNA. TRBV1 is reported as a pseudogene. The CDR3 covers 17 residues. CDR3 bases: TGCACCAGCAGCAGCCTGTGTTTGCAAAGTCGGGCCAACGTCCTGACTTTC. This encodes CTSSSLCLQSRANVLTF.

The chain carries TRBV4-2 and TRBJ2-6; 7 positions match TRBD1. The V and J ends lost 6 bases and 0 bases, in that order; junction bases with no gene match: 5. CDR1 and CDR2 from the germline V gene are LGHNA and YNFKEQ. This CDR3 is 16 amino acids long. The CDR3 DNA reads TGTGCCAGCAGACCGACAGGGAGCTCTGGGGCCAACGTCCTGACTTTC. Translating gives CASRPTGSSGANVLTF.

This clone was seen more than once but under ten times. The chain carries TRBV9 and TRBJ2-2; TRBD2 agrees at 9 bases. Trimming removed 3 bases from V and 8 bases from J; junction bases left unmatched: 5. The CDR3 is made up of 14 amino acids. Germline V CDR1 and CDR2: SGDLS, YYNGEE. CDR3 in DNA: TGTGCCAGCAGCGACGTTAGCGGGAGAGGGGAGCTGTTTTTT. This sequence encodes CASSDVSGRGELFF.

The chain employs TRBV19 and TRBJ1-1; the match to TRBD1 covers 7 bases. Germline lookup yields CDR1 LNHDA and CDR2 SQIVND (reference sequence). This CDR3 comprises 15 residues. V lost 7 bases to trimming and J lost 4 bases; unmatched junction nucleotides: 12. The CDR3 region is CASNRNRGRSTEAFF. The CDR3 nucleotides are TGTGCCAGTAATAGAAACAGGGGAAGGAGCACTGAAGCTTTCTTT.